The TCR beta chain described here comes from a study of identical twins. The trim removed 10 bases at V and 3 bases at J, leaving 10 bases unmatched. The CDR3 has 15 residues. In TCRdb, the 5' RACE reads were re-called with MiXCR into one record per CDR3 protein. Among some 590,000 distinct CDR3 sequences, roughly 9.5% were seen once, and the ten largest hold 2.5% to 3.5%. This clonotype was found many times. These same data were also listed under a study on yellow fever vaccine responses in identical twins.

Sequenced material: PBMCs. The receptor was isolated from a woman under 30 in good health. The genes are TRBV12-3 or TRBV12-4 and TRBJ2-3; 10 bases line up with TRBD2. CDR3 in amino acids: CATLRAGGLTDTQYF. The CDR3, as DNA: TGTGCCACCCTCCGAGCGGGAGGGTTGACAGATACGCAGTATTTT.